This T cell receptor (beta chain) was sequenced during a study of chemoradiotherapy in HPV16-positive cancers. Study findings and constraints: Non-HPV-specific T cells did not expand in tumors during treatment, whereas candidate HPV-specific clones and E7-related motifs did.

Trimming pared 0 bases from V and 1 base from J, leaving 14 bases between. CDR1 is SGHTS and CDR2 is YDEGEE in the germline V gene. This CDR3 is 17 amino acids long. As regards this clone: As yet, its antigen is unknown.

The protocol was immunoSEQ multiplex PCR, while the TCRdb copy is restricted to in-frame clones and leaves out a portion. The sample consists of about 12,000 clones, roughly 89% of them appearing once. The sequencing here drew on blood, taken from a patient who underwent chemoradiotherapy. This TCR came from a human donor with HPV-associated anogenital cancer. The rearrangement joins TRBV5-8 to TRBJ2-1; tentatively, D is TRBD2 (6 bases). CDR3 sequence (DNA): TGTGCCAGCAGCTTGGTGGGGGGAGATGTATCCTACAATGAGCAGTTCTTC. Amino acids: CASSLVGGDVSYNEQFF.